The 21 T cell receptor beta chains in this list originate from one sample, sequenced in a study of tumor-infiltrating lymphocytes in primary liver carcinoma. The source material, about 19-30 mg of unsorted bulk tissue, was used to co-extract RNA and DNA. A constant-region primer served to make TCR beta cDNA from about 0.5 ug total RNA. Nested multiplex PCR, run for three rounds with slightly modified ARM-PCR, yielded TCR beta libraries. TRBV1-TRBV30 forward primers paired with a C-beta reverse primer drove the first two PCR rounds, around 10 cycles each. From the multiplex PCR reads, TCRdb called clonotypes with MiXCR, one entry per CDR3 protein. Here the sample spans some 120,000 distinct CDR3 sequences, around 62% being singletons. The sequenced material came from liver tumor tissue from sampling region 1. As for subset: tumor region T1, superior pole. The source is a woman aged 60-75 years with primary liver carcinoma and hepatitis B virus infection.

Comments on this clonotype: The junction shows a germline mismatch at one end, possibly a read error. The chain employs TRBV11-2 and TRBJ2-3; 10 positions match TRBD2. Germline-derived CDR1 and CDR2 are SGHAT and FQNNGV. CDR3 size: 17 residues. The CDR3 coding sequence is TGTGCCAGTAGCTTAGAACGACTAGCGGGCTTTTTTGATACGCAGTATTTT. Protein: CASSLERLAGFFDTQYF.

Regarding this clonotype: A read error is possible here, since a much larger clone lies one base away. The V gene is TRBV28, the J gene TRBJ2-3, with 8 nucleotides matching TRBD1. The CDR3 covers 14 residues. CDR1 and CDR2 from the germline V gene are MDHEN and SYDVKM. CDR3 protein: CATLDRGSTDAQYF. The CDR3 DNA reads as TGTGCCACCTTAGACAGGGGTAGCACAGATGCGCAGTATTTT.

This sequence joins TRBV9 and TRBJ1-3; D not resolved. Per the germline V gene, CDR1 is SGDLS and CDR2 is YYNGEE. CDR3 length: 14 residues. V was trimmed by 0 bases and J by 4 bases, leaving 8 bases between them. CDR3 bases: TGTGCCAGCAGCGTAGAAGGGATAGGAAACACCATATATTTT. Translating it yields CASSVEGIGNTIYF.

V is TRBV13 and J is TRBJ1-3; no definite D call. This CDR3 spans 15 amino acids. Germline lookup yields CDR1 PRHDT and CDR2 FYEKMQ (reference sequence). The V gene lost 7 bases and the J gene lost 0 bases, with 13 bases spanning the gap. CDR3 region: CASNQGRISGNTIYF. The CDR3 nucleotides are TGTGCCAGCAATCAAGGACGGATCTCTGGAAACACCATATATTTT.

This clonotype has a single count. A clone one base away is much larger, so this may be a read error. This rearrangement joins TRBV7-8 to TRBJ1-1; D gene ambiguous. There are 12 residues in the CDR3. Germline V gene data show CDR1 as SGHVS and CDR2 as FQNEAQ. CDR3 in DNA: TGTACCAGCAGCTTATCAGATCGACAAGCTTTCTTT. Residues: CTSSLSDRQAFF.

This clonotype was counted at least ten times. This sequence joins TRBV6-2 or TRBV6-3 and TRBJ1-2; TRBD1 matches at 7 bases. The germline V gene encodes CDR1 MNHEY and CDR2 SVGEGT. The CDR3 has 13 amino acids. After removal of 5 bases from V and 8 bases from J, the junction contained 8 bases not matched to a gene. CDR3 protein: CASSETGERGYTF. The CDR3 nucleotides read TGTGCCAGCAGTGAAACAGGGGAGCGCGGCTACACCTTC.

This clonotype was picked up one time. At one of its ends the junction is not consistent with the germline gene, which may arise from a read error. The chain has TRBV11-2 and TRBJ2-2; 8 nucleotides line up with TRBD2. Germline V gives CDR1 SGHAT, CDR2 FQNNGV. The CDR3 extends over 18 amino acids. The CDR3 spells CASSLVRLAHHPTGELSF. The CDR3 DNA reads TGTGCCAGCAGCTTAGTTAGACTAGCGCATCATCCGACCGGGGAGCTGTCTTTT.

On this clonotype: The CDR3 does not end in the conserved phenylalanine or tryptophan, so this is likely a read error. The rearrangement uses TRBV11-3 and TRBJ2-7, with a tentative D call TRBD1 (6 bases). This CDR3 spans 14 amino acids. Germline-derived CDR1 and CDR2 are SGHNT and YENEEA. CDR3 sequence (DNA): TGTGCCATCAGCTTTGGTTACAGGGAGACCGAGCAGTACTAC. As protein: CAISFGYRETEQYY.

The rearrangement joins TRBV7-8 to TRBJ2-3; 7 positions match TRBD2. The V segment lost 7 bases and the J segment 2 bases; nucleotides outside the gene matches: 9. Germline V gene lookup returns CDR1 SGHVS and CDR2 FQNEAQ. The CDR3 sequence is 15 residues long. The CDR3: CASNMTSFTTDTQYF. CDR3 bases: TGTGCCAGCAACATGACTAGCTTCACCACAGATACGCAGTATTTT.

This clonotype occurred once. This likely comes from a read error, as the CDR3 has no conserved phenylalanine or tryptophan at its end. The V call is TRBV11-2, the J call TRBJ2-7, with 14 bases lining up with TRBD2. CDR1 SGHAT and CDR2 FQNNGV come from the germline V gene. CDR3 length: 20 residues. CDR3: CANSAIPRLAGGQKPYEQYL. CDR3 sequence (DNA): TGTGCCAACAGCGCCATTCCCCGACTAGCGGGAGGGCAGAAACCCTACGAGCAGTACCTC.

A single count supports this clonotype. This may come from a read error, since a much larger clone is one base off. The chain carries TRBV29-1 and TRBJ2-5; no definite D call. This CDR3 comprises 11 residues. Looked up from germline, CDR1 is SQVTM and CDR2 is ANQGSEA. CDR3 protein: CNVEQMETQYF. The CDR3 bases are TGCAACGTTGAACAGATGGAGACCCAGTACTTC.

This clonotype has a single count. One end of the junction varies from germline; a read error may be responsible. The rearrangement links TRBV6-5 to TRBJ1-1; D is uncertain. Germline CDR1 is MNHEY and CDR2 is SVGAGI. The CDR3 contains 15 residues. In DNA form, the CDR3 reads TGTGCCAGCGGTTACGGGTGGGCGCTGAACACTGAAGCTTTCTTT. It codes for CASGYGWALNTEAFF.

The chain joins TRBV7-9 to TRBJ2-2, with TRBD1 identical over 11 bases. The germline gives CDR1 SEHNR, CDR2 FQNEAQ (reference sequence). The CDR3 is 16 amino acids. V lost 5 bases to trimming and J lost 4 bases; unmatched junction nucleotides: 6. Here the CDR3 DNA reads TGTGCCAGCAGCAACCGGGACAGGGGGGTCACCGGGGAGCTGTTTTTT. It codes for CASSNRDRGVTGELFF.

Details on this clonotype: This clone may be a read error of a much larger clone one base away. The chain employs TRBV6-1 and TRBJ1-1; 12 bases match TRBD1. Looked up from germline, CDR1 is MNHNS and CDR2 is SASEGT. The CDR3 loop spans 15 amino acids. V shed 5 bases, J shed 6 bases, and the junction held 7 bases outside the gene matches. CDR3 residues: CASSLTGTGGAEAFF. For the CDR3, the DNA is TGTGCCAGCAGTCTTACCGGGACAGGGGGCGCTGAAGCTTTCTTT.

The chain is built from TRBV7-8 and TRBJ2-7; D uncertain. Trimming cost V 4 bases and J 3 bases, with 10 bases left between them. The CDR3 length is 13 residues. Looked up from germline, CDR1 is SGHVS and CDR2 is FQNEAQ. This CDR3 is CASSSDGLYEQYF. The CDR3 DNA reads as TGTGCCAGCAGCTCTGACGGCCTCTACGAGCAGTACTTC.

Worth noting for this clonotype: One junction end does not reproduce the germline sequence, and a read error may be involved. This rearrangement joins TRBV7-9 to TRBJ2-7, with TRBD1 matching 10 bases. Germline loops: CDR1 SEHNR, CDR2 FQNEAQ (reference sequence). The CDR3 is 15 amino acids. The CDR3: CASSRQGARSYEQYF. The CDR3, as DNA: TGTGCCAGCAGTCGACAGGGGGCGCGTTCCTACGAGCAATACTTC.

Of note for this clonotype: A much larger clone differs by one base, so this may be a read error. J is TRBJ1-2 and V is TRBV4-1; maybe TRBD1 (5 bases). Germline V gene sequence: CDR1 MGHRA, CDR2 YSYEKL. The CDR3 length is 14 residues. CDR3 in DNA: TGCGTCAGCAGCGCCGGCTGGGACGGCTATGGCTACACCTTC. This gives the protein CVSSAGWDGYGYTF.

This clonotype was detected ten times or more. The chain recombines TRBV6-2 or TRBV6-3 with TRBJ2-1, with D possibly TRBD2 on 6 matching bases. The CDR3 sequence is 14 residues long. In germline, CDR1 is MNHEY, CDR2 SVGEGT. Trimming removed 9 bases from V and 7 bases from J, with 19 bases in between. The CDR3: CASSFGGSMNEQFF. The DNA for the CDR3 is TGTGCCAGTAGCTTTGGGGGGAGTATGAATGAGCAGTTCTTC.

The sample holds many counts of this clonotype. V is TRBV12-3 or TRBV12-4 and J is TRBJ1-1; the match to TRBD1 covers 7 bases. The CDR3 has 14 residues. V gave up 6 bases and J gave up 5 bases; unmatched junction bases: 9. The CDR3 DNA reads TGTGCCAGCAGACACGACAGGGCAGGGACTGAAGCTTTCTTT. This codes for CASRHDRAGTEAFF.

Comment on this clonotype: This may be a read error: a much more frequent sequence differs by one nucleotide. This rearrangement joins TRBV12-3 or TRBV12-4 to TRBJ1-2; TRBD1 matches 7 bases. V trimming: 6 bases; J trimming: 4 bases; junction bases outside the gene matches: 14. CDR3 length equals 16 residues. The CDR3 DNA reads TGTGCCAGCAGCCGTGGCCGCCCGGGACAGAGCTATGGCTACACCTTC. The encoded protein is CASSRGRPGQSYGYTF.

This CDR3 is CASSLDWGSVSQPQHF. In DNA form, the CDR3 reads TGTGCCAGCAGTTTAGACTGGGGGTCAGTGTCTCAGCCCCAGCATTTT. The chain links TRBV12-3 or TRBV12-4 to TRBJ1-5, with a tentative D call TRBD1 (5 bases). Trimming took off 1 base at V and 6 bases at J, with 16 bases between the two ends. The CDR3 covers 16 residues.